This T cell receptor beta chain was identified in a study of cytomegalovirus exposure and HLA in healthy donors. The wider study: Later, an analysis reported that the 120 or so validation repertoires had used the same platform as the 550 to 750 first-cohort repertoires.

Some clones are missing from TCRdb's copy, which holds only in-frame ones; the method was immunoSEQ multiplex PCR. The sample records about 170,000 clones, about nine tenths being singletons. Study conclusions and caveats: Reported performance of the classifier showed diagnosis of cytomegalovirus status with high specificity and sensitivity. Some TCR beta chains (164 of them) were listed as cytomegalovirus-associated. In vitro experiments confirmed that three CMV-associated chains were specific for CMV antigens.

Germline-derived CDR1 and CDR2 are MNHNS and SASEGT. Between the trimmed V and J ends, which lost 7 bases and 6 bases, there was a span of 19 bases. This CDR3 is 14 amino acids long. Comments on this clone: Its antigen is still unknown.

Sequenced input: PBMCs. The TCR originated in a woman in her 30s in good health and CMV-seronegative. The chain carries TRBV6-1 and TRBJ2-7; possible D gene TRBD2, 5 bases. CDR3 coding DNA: TGTGCCAGCACCTTGGACCGGATCGGGGTCGAGCAGTACTTC. This sequence encodes CASTLDRIGVEQYF.